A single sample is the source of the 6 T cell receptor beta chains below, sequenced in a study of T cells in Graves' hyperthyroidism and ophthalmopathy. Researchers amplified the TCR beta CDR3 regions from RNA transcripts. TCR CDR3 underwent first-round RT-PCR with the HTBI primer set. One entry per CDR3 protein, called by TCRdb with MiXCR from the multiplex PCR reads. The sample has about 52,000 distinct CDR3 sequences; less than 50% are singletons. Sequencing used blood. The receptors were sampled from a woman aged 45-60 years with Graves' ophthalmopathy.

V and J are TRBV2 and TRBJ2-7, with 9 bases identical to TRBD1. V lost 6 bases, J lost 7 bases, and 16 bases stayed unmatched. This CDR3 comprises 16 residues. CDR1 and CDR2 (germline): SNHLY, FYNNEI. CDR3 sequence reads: CASSPTGGKDTGEQYF. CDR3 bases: TGTGCCAGCAGCCCTACAGGGGGCAAGGACACCGGGGAGCAGTACTTC.

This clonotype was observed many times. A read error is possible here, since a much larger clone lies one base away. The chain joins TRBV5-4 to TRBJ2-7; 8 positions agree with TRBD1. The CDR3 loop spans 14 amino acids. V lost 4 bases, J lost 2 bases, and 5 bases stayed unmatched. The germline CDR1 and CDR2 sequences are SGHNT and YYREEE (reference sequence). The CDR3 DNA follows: TGTGCCAGCAGCCCGGACAGGGCAGCCTACGAGCAGTACTTC. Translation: CASSPDRAAYEQYF. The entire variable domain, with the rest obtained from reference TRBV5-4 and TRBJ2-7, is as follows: ETGVTQSPTHLIKTRGQQVTLRCSSQSGHNTVSWYQQALGQGPQFIFQYYREEENGRGNFPPRFSGLQFPNYSSELNVNALELDDSALYLCASSPDRAAYEQYFGPGTRLTVT.

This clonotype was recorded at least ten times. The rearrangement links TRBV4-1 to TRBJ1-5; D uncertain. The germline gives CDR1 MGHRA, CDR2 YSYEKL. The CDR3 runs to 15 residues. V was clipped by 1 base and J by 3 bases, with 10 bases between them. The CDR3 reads CASSQGRQPNQPQHF. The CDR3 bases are TGCGCCAGCAGCCAAGGGAGGCAACCCAATCAGCCCCAGCATTTT.

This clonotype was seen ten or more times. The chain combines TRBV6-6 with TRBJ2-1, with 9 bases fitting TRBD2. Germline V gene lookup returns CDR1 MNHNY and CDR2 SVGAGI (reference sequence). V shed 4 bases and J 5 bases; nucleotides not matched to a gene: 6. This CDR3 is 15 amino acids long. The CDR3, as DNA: TGTGCCAGCAGTTCCCGCGGACTAGCGAACAATGAGCAGTTCTTC. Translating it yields CASSSRGLANNEQFF.

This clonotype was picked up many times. CDR3 in DNA: TGCGCCAGCAGCGTAGCGGGAGTATCGGAGACCCAGTACTTC. Its protein is CASSVAGVSETQYF. The chain carries TRBV4-1 and TRBJ2-5, with 9 bases that match TRBD2. V trimming: 5 bases; J trimming: 5 bases; junction bases outside the gene matches: 6. Germline V lookup: CDR1 MGHRA, CDR2 YSYEKL. The CDR3 length is 14 residues.

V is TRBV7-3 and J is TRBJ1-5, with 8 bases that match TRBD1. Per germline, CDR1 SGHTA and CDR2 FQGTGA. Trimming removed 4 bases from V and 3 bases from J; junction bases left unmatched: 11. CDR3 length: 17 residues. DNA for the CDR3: TGTGCCAGCAGCTCTACTATGACAGGGGACCCCAATCAGCCCCAGCATTTT. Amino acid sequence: CASSSTMTGDPNQPQHF.